A selection of T cell receptor beta chains follows, all from one sample in a study of T cells in Graves' hyperthyroidism and ophthalmopathy. In TCRdb, the multiplex PCR reads were re-called with MiXCR into one record per CDR3 protein. The table includes roughly 700,000 distinct CDR3 sequences, around a third detected once. Sequencing was performed on blood. All receptors come from a woman between 40 and 55 years old with Graves' hyperthyroidism. The CDR3 runs from the conserved cysteine through the conserved F or W. The D gene is left open where the match is weak. Clone size, where shown, is once, few, many, or a class for clones that have expanded.

V gene: TRBV5-1; J gene: TRBJ2-2; clone size: -; D gene: -; CDR3 protein: CASSETGQANTGELFF; CDR3 DNA: TGCGCCAGCAGCGAAACGGGACAAGCGAACACCGGGGAGCTGTTTTTT
V gene: TRBV20-1; J gene: TRBJ2-7; clone size: many; D gene: -; CDR3 protein: CSAPHQWNKRGEQYF; CDR3 DNA: TGCAGTGCTCCTCATCAGTGGAATAAGAGGGGCGAGCAGTACTTC
V gene: TRBV12-3/TRBV12-4; J gene: TRBJ2-2; clone size: -; D gene: -; CDR3 protein: CAGSLDGAGELFF; CDR3 DNA: TGTGCCGGCAGTTTAGATGGGGCCGGGGAGCTGTTTTTT
V gene: TRBV12-3/TRBV12-4; J gene: TRBJ1-2; clone size: many; D gene: TRBD1; CDR3 protein: CASTRTGRSDGYTF; CDR3 DNA: TGTGCCAGCACCAGGACAGGGAGGTCGGATGGCTACACCTTC
V gene: TRBV6-6; J gene: TRBJ1-5; clone size: many; D gene: -; CDR3 protein: CASSRGPTEPQHF; CDR3 DNA: TGTGCCAGCAGCCGCGGACCTACGGAGCCCCAGCATTTT
V gene: TRBV7-2; J gene: TRBJ2-2; clone size: -; D gene: -; CDR3 protein: CASNQQGGYTGELFF; CDR3 DNA: TGTGCCAGCAACCAACAGGGAGGGTACACCGGGGAGCTGTTTTTT
V gene: TRBV9; J gene: TRBJ1-4; clone size: few; D gene: -; CDR3 protein: CASSVEAAGNEKLFF; CDR3 DNA: TGTGCCAGCAGCGTAGAGGCAGCGGGTAATGAAAAACTGTTTTTT
V gene: TRBV12-3/TRBV12-4; J gene: TRBJ1-1; clone size: -; D gene: -; CDR3 protein: CASSIRGGETEAFF; CDR3 DNA: TGTGCCAGCAGTATAAGGGGAGGAGAAACTGAAGCTTTCTTT
V gene: TRBV7-9; J gene: TRBJ2-7; clone size: many; D gene: -; CDR3 protein: CASSPDSGRRDEQYF; CDR3 DNA: TGTGCCAGCAGCCCAGACTCAGGGAGAAGGGACGAGCAGTACTTC
V gene: TRBV2; J gene: TRBJ1-5; clone size: many; D gene: -; CDR3 protein: CASSKSTANQPQHF; CDR3 DNA: TGTGCCAGCAGTAAGTCGACGGCGAATCAGCCCCAGCATTTT
V gene: TRBV20-1; J gene: TRBJ1-5; clone size: -; D gene: TRBD1; CDR3 protein: CSARDLGQGGQPQHF; CDR3 DNA: TGCAGTGCTAGAGATCTGGGACAGGGCGGCCAGCCCCAGCATTTT
V gene: TRBV7-2; J gene: TRBJ1-4; clone size: few; D gene: -; CDR3 protein: CASSPPGTGMEKLFF; CDR3 DNA: TGTGCCAGCAGCCCCCCCGGAACGGGTATGGAAAAACTGTTTTTT
V gene: TRBV7-9; J gene: TRBJ1-2; clone size: many; D gene: -; CDR3 protein: CASSPLPGADTYGYTF; CDR3 DNA: TGTGCCAGCAGCCCACTCCCCGGGGCCGATACCTATGGCTACACCTTC
V gene: TRBV9; J gene: TRBJ1-6; clone size: few; D gene: TRBD1; CDR3 protein: CASSQGAQGFNSPLHF; CDR3 DNA: TGTGCCAGCAGCCAGGGGGCTCAGGGTTTTAATTCACCCCTCCACTTT
V gene: TRBV24-1; J gene: TRBJ2-3; clone size: -; D gene: TRBD1; CDR3 protein: CATSDPFDRASTDTQYF; CDR3 DNA: TGTGCCACCAGTGATCCATTCGACAGGGCAAGCACAGATACGCAGTATTTT
V gene: TRBV7-9; J gene: TRBJ2-5; clone size: -; D gene: TRBD1; CDR3 protein: CASSPHGTGEETQYF; CDR3 DNA: TGTGCCAGCAGCCCCCATGGAACAGGGGAAGAGACCCAGTACTTC
V gene: TRBV2; J gene: TRBJ2-7; clone size: -; D gene: -; CDR3 protein: CATSSLDEQYF; CDR3 DNA: TGTGCCACATCCAGCCTGGACGAGCAGTACTTC
V gene: TRBV19; J gene: TRBJ1-5; clone size: -; D gene: -; CDR3 protein: CASSIEAGHSNQPQHF; CDR3 DNA: TGTGCCAGTAGTATTGAGGCAGGTCATAGCAATCAGCCCCAGCATTTT
V gene: TRBV29-1; J gene: TRBJ2-7; clone size: once; D gene: TRBD1; CDR3 protein: CSVGTGARWGEQYF; CDR3 DNA: TGCAGCGTGGGGACAGGGGCCCGATGGGGAGAGCAGTACTTC
V gene: TRBV2; J gene: TRBJ2-2; clone size: -; D gene: TRBD1; CDR3 protein: CASSTTGGGTGELFF; CDR3 DNA: TGTGCCAGCAGTACCACAGGGGGAGGCACCGGGGAGCTGTTTTTT
V gene: TRBV2; J gene: TRBJ1-3; clone size: once; D gene: -; CDR3 protein: CASTLTASGDTIYF; CDR3 DNA: TGTGCCAGCACTCTGACAGCGTCGGGTGACACCATATATTTT
V gene: TRBV6-1; J gene: TRBJ1-5; clone size: many; D gene: -; CDR3 protein: CASSEADSSNQPQHF; CDR3 DNA: TGTGCCAGCAGTGAAGCGGACAGCTCGAATCAGCCCCAGCATTTT
V gene: TRBV27; J gene: TRBJ1-1; clone size: -; D gene: -; CDR3 protein: CASSFSRGGLTEAFF; CDR3 DNA: TGTGCCAGCAGTTTCTCCCGCGGGGGGCTTACTGAAGCTTTCTTT
V gene: TRBV6-4; J gene: TRBJ2-2; clone size: many; D gene: TRBD2; CDR3 protein: CASSPREGGTGELFF; CDR3 DNA: TGTGCCAGCAGCCCGCGGGAGGGCGGAACCGGGGAGCTGTTTTTT
V gene: TRBV19; J gene: TRBJ1-5; clone size: -; D gene: -; CDR3 protein: CASSSERGYQPQHF; CDR3 DNA: TGTGCCAGTAGTTCGGAGAGGGGGTACCAGCCCCAGCATTTT
V gene: TRBV12-3/TRBV12-4; J gene: TRBJ2-7; clone size: -; D gene: -; CDR3 protein: CASNGDGSSYEQYF; CDR3 DNA: TGTGCCAGCAATGGGGACGGAAGCTCCTACGAGCAGTACTTC
V gene: TRBV10-3; J gene: TRBJ2-2; clone size: once; D gene: -; CDR3 protein: CAISPSSSTGGELFF; CDR3 DNA: TGTGCCATCAGTCCAAGCAGTAGTACAGGCGGGGAGCTGTTTTTT
V gene: TRBV6-2/TRBV6-3; J gene: TRBJ2-5; clone size: many; D gene: -; CDR3 protein: CASSYSGRDETQYF; CDR3 DNA: TGTGCCAGCAGTTACTCCGGCAGGGACGAGACCCAGTACTTC
V gene: TRBV13; J gene: TRBJ1-1; clone size: many; D gene: TRBD1; CDR3 protein: CASSLWDREAFF; CDR3 DNA: TGTGCCAGCAGCTTATGGGACAGGGAGGCTTTCTTT
V gene: TRBV2; J gene: TRBJ2-7; clone size: many; D gene: -; CDR3 protein: CASRGGTYEQYF; CDR3 DNA: TGTGCCAGCAGGGGGGGAACCTACGAGCAGTACTTC
V gene: TRBV11-2; J gene: TRBJ2-1; clone size: -; D gene: -; CDR3 protein: CASSNGGYNEQFF; CDR3 DNA: TGTGCCAGCAGCAACGGGGGTTACAATGAGCAGTTCTTC
V gene: TRBV20-1; J gene: TRBJ1-5; clone size: many; D gene: TRBD1; CDR3 protein: CSARADRAHF; CDR3 DNA: TGCAGTGCTAGGGCAGACAGGGCGCATTTT
V gene: TRBV6-1; J gene: TRBJ1-5; clone size: -; D gene: -; CDR3 protein: CASSTTQHF; CDR3 DNA: TGTGCCAGCAGTACCACCCAGCATTTT
V gene: TRBV7-9; J gene: TRBJ2-7; clone size: many; D gene: -; CDR3 protein: CASSPNERRTYEQYF; CDR3 DNA: TGTGCCAGCAGCCCAAACGAGCGGAGAACCTACGAGCAGTACTTC
V gene: TRBV12-3/TRBV12-4; J gene: TRBJ2-5; clone size: -; D gene: TRBD2; CDR3 protein: CASTGGTQETQYF; CDR3 DNA: TGTGCCAGCACGGGGGGGACCCAAGAGACCCAGTACTTC
V gene: TRBV7-2; J gene: TRBJ1-1; clone size: -; D gene: -; CDR3 protein: CASSIQVDTEASF; CDR3 DNA: TGTGCCAGCAGCATACAGGTAGACACTGAAGCTTCCTTT
V gene: TRBV6-5; J gene: TRBJ1-2; clone size: many; D gene: -; CDR3 protein: CASQTRGRATGDYGYTF; CDR3 DNA: TGTGCCAGCCAAACCCGTGGCAGGGCTACGGGAGACTATGGCTACACCTTC
V gene: TRBV20-1; J gene: TRBJ1-6; clone size: -; D gene: -; CDR3 protein: CSAMGLALLSSPLHF; CDR3 DNA: TGCAGTGCTATGGGGCTAGCGCTTCTTTCTTCACCCCTCCACTTT
V gene: TRBV6-6; J gene: TRBJ1-1; clone size: few; D gene: -; CDR3 protein: CASRRDSTEAEAFF; CDR3 DNA: TGTGCCAGCAGGAGAGACAGTACAGAAGCTGAAGCTTTCTTT
V gene: TRBV28; J gene: TRBJ2-7; clone size: few; D gene: -; CDR3 protein: CASTQLLGPSYEQYF; CDR3 DNA: TGTGCCAGCACGCAACTACTAGGACCCTCCTACGAGCAGTACTTC
V gene: TRBV7-2; J gene: TRBJ1-1; clone size: many; D gene: -; CDR3 protein: CASSLVEEGTEAFF; CDR3 DNA: TGTGCCAGCAGCTTAGTTGAGGAGGGAACTGAAGCTTTCTTT
V gene: TRBV12-3/TRBV12-4; J gene: TRBJ1-6; clone size: few; D gene: TRBD1; CDR3 protein: CASSFYFQGQGPNSPLHF; CDR3 DNA: TGTGCCAGCAGTTTTTATTTCCAAGGACAGGGTCCCAATTCACCCCTCCACTTT
V gene: TRBV12-3/TRBV12-4; J gene: TRBJ2-7; clone size: -; D gene: TRBD2; CDR3 protein: CASSFWRGGLHEQYF; CDR3 DNA: TGTGCCAGCAGTTTCTGGCGGGGGGGCCTGCACGAGCAGTACTTC
V gene: TRBV10-2; J gene: TRBJ1-2; clone size: many; D gene: -; CDR3 protein: CASTTNYGYTF; CDR3 DNA: TGCGCCAGCACCACGAACTATGGCTACACCTTC
V gene: TRBV7-2; J gene: TRBJ2-3; clone size: -; D gene: -; CDR3 protein: CASSPIQGVTDTQYF; CDR3 DNA: TGTGCCAGCAGCCCTATCCAGGGAGTCACAGATACGCAGTATTTT
V gene: TRBV10-3; J gene: TRBJ2-1; clone size: few; D gene: TRBD1; CDR3 protein: CAISVGPGQANEQFF; CDR3 DNA: TGTGCCATCAGTGTCGGCCCGGGACAGGCAAATGAGCAGTTCTTC
V gene: TRBV7-9; J gene: TRBJ1-2; clone size: once; D gene: -; CDR3 protein: CASSLGGTSYGYTF; CDR3 DNA: TGTGCCAGCAGCTTGGGGGGGACCTCTTATGGCTACACCTTC
V gene: TRBV12-3/TRBV12-4; J gene: TRBJ2-5; clone size: few; D gene: TRBD2; CDR3 protein: CARTPGDGGTETQYF; CDR3 DNA: TGTGCCAGGACCCCCGGGGACGGGGGGACGGAGACCCAGTACTTC
V gene: TRBV20-1; J gene: TRBJ2-3; clone size: -; D gene: -; CDR3 protein: CSARSAPATDTQYF; CDR3 DNA: TGCAGTGCTAGAAGTGCGCCGGCCACAGATACGCAGTATTTT
V gene: TRBV7-8; J gene: TRBJ1-6; clone size: many; D gene: -; CDR3 protein: CASSLGGISPLHF; CDR3 DNA: TGTGCCAGCAGCTTAGGCGGCATTTCACCCCTCCACTTT
V gene: TRBV10-3; J gene: TRBJ2-2; clone size: few; D gene: -; CDR3 protein: CASSYGDGNTGELFF; CDR3 DNA: TGTGCCAGCAGTTACGGAGACGGGAACACCGGGGAGCTGTTTTTT
V gene: TRBV9; J gene: TRBJ1-1; clone size: few; D gene: -; CDR3 protein: CASSPPRDGTEAFF; CDR3 DNA: TGTGCCAGCAGCCCGCCGAGGGACGGCACTGAAGCTTTCTTT
V gene: TRBV29-1; J gene: TRBJ1-2; clone size: many; D gene: -; CDR3 protein: CSGQTMDSPDYGYTF; CDR3 DNA: TGCAGTGGACAGACTATGGACTCACCGGACTATGGCTACACCTTC
V gene: TRBV20-1; J gene: TRBJ1-6; clone size: few; D gene: -; CDR3 protein: CSARVVIWGLENSPLHF; CDR3 DNA: TGCAGTGCTAGAGTCGTTATTTGGGGTTTGGAAAATTCACCCCTCCACTTT
V gene: TRBV7-6; J gene: TRBJ1-2; clone size: many; D gene: -; CDR3 protein: CASSLNIGAPKGYTF; CDR3 DNA: TGTGCCAGCAGCTTAAATATTGGGGCGCCCAAGGGCTACACCTTC
V gene: TRBV5-1; J gene: TRBJ1-1; clone size: once; D gene: TRBD1; CDR3 protein: CASSLGSGRGTEAFF; CDR3 DNA: TGCGCCAGCAGCTTGGGCTCCGGCAGGGGGACTGAAGCTTTCTTT
V gene: TRBV20-1; J gene: TRBJ2-1; clone size: -; D gene: TRBD2; CDR3 protein: CSANPGLAGVHNEQFF; CDR3 DNA: TGCAGTGCAAACCCGGGACTAGCGGGAGTCCACAATGAGCAGTTCTTC
V gene: TRBV12-5; J gene: TRBJ1-2; clone size: few; D gene: TRBD1; CDR3 protein: CASGSIQGAIFYGYTF; CDR3 DNA: TGTGCTAGTGGTTCCATCCAGGGGGCCATCTTCTATGGCTACACCTTC
V gene: TRBV7-2; J gene: TRBJ1-2; clone size: many; D gene: -; CDR3 protein: CASSLYAGTRGYTF; CDR3 DNA: TGTGCCAGCAGCTTATATGCCGGGACGAGAGGCTACACCTTC
V gene: TRBV24-1; J gene: TRBJ2-6; clone size: many; D gene: -; CDR3 protein: CATSDPNSPGANVLTF; CDR3 DNA: TGTGCCACCAGTGATCCCAACAGTCCCGGGGCCAACGTCCTGACTTTC